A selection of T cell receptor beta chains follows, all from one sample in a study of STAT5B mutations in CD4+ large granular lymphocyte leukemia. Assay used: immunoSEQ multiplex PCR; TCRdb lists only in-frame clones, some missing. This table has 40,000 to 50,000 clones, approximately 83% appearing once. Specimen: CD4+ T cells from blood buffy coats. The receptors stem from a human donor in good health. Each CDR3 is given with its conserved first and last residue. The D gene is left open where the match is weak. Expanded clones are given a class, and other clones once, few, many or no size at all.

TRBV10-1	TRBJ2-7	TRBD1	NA	CASSEAGGVEQYF	TGCGCCAGCAGTGAGGCAGGGGGTGTCGAGCAGTACTTC
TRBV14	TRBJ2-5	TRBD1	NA	CASSPTGRETQYF	TGTGCCAGCAGCCCGACAGGGCGAGAGACCCAGTACTTC
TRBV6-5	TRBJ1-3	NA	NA	CASSYNSGNTIYF	TGTGCCAGCAGTTACAACTCTGGAAACACCATATATTTT
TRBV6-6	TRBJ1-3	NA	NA	CASSPQGNGNTIYF	TGTGCCAGCAGTCCCCAGGGGAACGGAAACACCATATATTTT
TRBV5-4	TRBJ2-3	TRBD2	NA	CAAGGGGRTDTQYF	TGTGCCGCTGGTGGGGGAGGGCGCACAGATACGCAGTATTTT
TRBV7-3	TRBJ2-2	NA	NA	CASSLNWGGSGELFF	TGTGCCAGCAGCTTAAATTGGGGCGGTAGCGGGGAGCTGTTTTTT
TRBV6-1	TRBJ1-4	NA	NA	CASSVPTIINEKLFF	TGTGCCAGCAGTGTTCCTACAATCATAAATGAAAAACTGTTTTTT
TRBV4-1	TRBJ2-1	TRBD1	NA	CASSQEGDRGANEQFF	TGCGCCAGCAGCCAAGAGGGGGACAGGGGGGCCAATGAGCAGTTCTTC
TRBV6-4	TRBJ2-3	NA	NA	CASSHGIHTQYF	TGTGCCAGCAGCCACGGTATTCATACGCAGTATTTT
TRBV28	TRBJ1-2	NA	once	CASSLKGGYGYTF	TGTGCCAGCAGTTTAAAGGGTGGCTATGGCTACACCTTC
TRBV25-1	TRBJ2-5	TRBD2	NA	CASSAWTSGSGAETQYF	TGTGCCAGCAGTGCCTGGACTAGCGGGAGTGGGGCAGAGACCCAGTACTTC
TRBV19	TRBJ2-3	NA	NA	CASSALAQDPDTQYF	TGTGCCAGTAGTGCCCTAGCCCAAGATCCAGATACGCAGTATTTT
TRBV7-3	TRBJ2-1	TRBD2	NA	CASSRSGVANEQFF	TGTGCCAGCAGCAGAAGCGGGGTGGCCAATGAGCAGTTCTTC
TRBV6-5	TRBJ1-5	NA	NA	CASSPRLAGNQPQHF	TGTGCCAGCAGCCCCAGGTTGGCGGGCAATCAGCCCCAGCATTTT
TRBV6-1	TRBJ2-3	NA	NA	CASTQGGTTQYF	TGTGCCAGCACCCAGGGAGGAACGACGCAGTATTTT
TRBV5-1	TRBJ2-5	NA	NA	CASSLEGNGETQYF	TGCGCCAGCAGCTTGGAGGGCAATGGAGAGACCCAGTACTTC
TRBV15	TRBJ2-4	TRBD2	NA	CATSGLTSGGAYIQYF	TGTGCCACCAGCGGTTTGACTAGCGGGGGGGCCTACATTCAGTACTTC
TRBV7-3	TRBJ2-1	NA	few	CASRFLDYLREQFF	TGTGCCAGCCGCTTCTTGGACTACTTACGTGAGCAGTTCTTC
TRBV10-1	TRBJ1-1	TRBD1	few	CASTRDRAGITEAFF	TGCGCCAGCACCCGGGACAGGGCCGGCATCACTGAAGCTTTCTTT
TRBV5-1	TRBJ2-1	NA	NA	CASSPVQPGSNEQFF	TGCGCCAGCAGCCCCGTCCAGCCAGGGTCCAATGAGCAGTTCTTC
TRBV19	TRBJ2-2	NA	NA	CASRSGRGTGELFF	TGTGCCAGTAGATCGGGGAGAGGCACCGGGGAGCTGTTTTTT
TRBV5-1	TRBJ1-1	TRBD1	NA	CASSLGTGNTEAFF	TGCGCCAGCAGCCTCGGGACAGGGAACACTGAAGCTTTCTTT
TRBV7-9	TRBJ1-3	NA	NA	CASSLRGVGNTIYF	TGTGCCAGCAGCTTACGGGGGGTTGGAAACACCATATATTTT
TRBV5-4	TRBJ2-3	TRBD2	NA	CASSFPGLAVVTDTQYF	TGTGCCAGCAGCTTCCCTGGACTAGCAGTAGTCACAGATACGCAGTATTTT
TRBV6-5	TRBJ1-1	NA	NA	CASSSGATEAFF	TGTGCCAGCAGCTCCGGGGCCACTGAAGCTTTCTTT
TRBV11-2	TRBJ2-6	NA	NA	CASSLVGRTGRAGANVLTF	TGTGCCAGCAGCTTAGTTGGCCGGACAGGGAGGGCAGGGGCCAACGTCCTGACTTTC
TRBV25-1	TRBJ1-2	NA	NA	CASSGFYGYTF	TGTGCCAGCAGCGGGTTCTATGGCTACACCTTC
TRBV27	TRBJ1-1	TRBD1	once	CASSLSLPRQGSAFF	TGTGCCAGCAGTTTAAGTTTGCCCCGACAGGGTTCGGCTTTCTTT
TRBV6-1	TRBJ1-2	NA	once	CASSESRGGYTF	TGTGCCAGCAGTGAATCCCGGGGGGGCTACACCTTC
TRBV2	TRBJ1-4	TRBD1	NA	CASRGTGVEKLFF	TGTGCCAGCAGGGGGACAGGGGTGGAAAAACTGTTTTTT
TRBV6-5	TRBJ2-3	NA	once	CASSYWGFSTDTQYF	TGTGCCAGCAGTTACTGGGGCTTTAGCACAGATACGCAGTATTTT
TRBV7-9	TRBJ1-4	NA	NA	CASTPLGRHEKLFF	TGTGCCAGCACCCCCCTCGGGCGCCATGAAAAACTGTTTTTT
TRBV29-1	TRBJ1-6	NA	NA	CSVPVGSGNSPLHF	TGCAGCGTGCCAGTGGGGTCGGGTAATTCACCCCTCCACTTT
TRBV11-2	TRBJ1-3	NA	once	CASSPGWSGNTIYF	TGTGCCAGCAGCCCTGGGTGGTCTGGAAACACCATATATTTT
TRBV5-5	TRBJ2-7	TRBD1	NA	CASSRPYRGLTTSYEQYF	TGTGCCAGCAGCCGACCCTACAGGGGGCTCACTACCTCCTACGAGCAGTACTTC
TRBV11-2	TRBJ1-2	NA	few	CASSLENLYF	TGTGCCAGCAGCTTAGAGAACTTATACTTC
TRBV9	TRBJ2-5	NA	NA	CASSLGGGRETQYF	TGTGCCAGCAGCCTTGGTGGGGGGCGGGAGACCCAGTACTTC
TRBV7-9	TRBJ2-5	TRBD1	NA	CASSRQGMETQYF	TGTGCCAGCAGCCGACAGGGGATGGAGACCCAGTACTTC
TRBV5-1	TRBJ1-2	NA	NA	CASSLEPTNYGYTF	TGCGCCAGCAGCTTGGAACCTACTAACTATGGCTACACCTTC
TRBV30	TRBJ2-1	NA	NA	CASSASRVSNEQFF	TGTGCCTCAAGCGCCTCCCGGGTCTCCAATGAGCAGTTCTTC
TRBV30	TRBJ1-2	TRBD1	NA	CAWSVPGTVYGYTF	TGTGCCTGGAGTGTACCGGGGACAGTCTATGGCTACACCTTC
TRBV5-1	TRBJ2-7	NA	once	CASSLVGGSSYEQYF	TGCGCCAGCAGCTTGGTAGGGGGGTCCTCCTACGAGCAGTACTTC
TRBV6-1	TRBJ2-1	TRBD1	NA	CASRPGTGGNEQFF	TGTGCCAGCAGGCCGGGGACAGGGGGGAATGAGCAGTTCTTC
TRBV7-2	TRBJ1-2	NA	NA	CASSAQSPGYGYTF	TGTGCCAGCAGCGCACAGTCTCCTGGCTATGGCTACACCTTC
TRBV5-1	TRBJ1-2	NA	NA	CASSLGATYGYTF	TGCGCCAGCAGCTTGGGTGCAACCTATGGCTACACCTTC
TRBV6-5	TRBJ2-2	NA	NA	CASKRYGELFF	TGTGCCAGCAAGCGGTACGGGGAGCTGTTTTTT
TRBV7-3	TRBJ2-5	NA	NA	CASSLNRDSQETQYF	TGTGCCAGCAGCTTGAACCGGGACTCCCAAGAGACCCAGTACTTC
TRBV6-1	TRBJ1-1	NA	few	CASSPYPNTEAFF	TGTGCCAGCAGTCCATATCCGAACACTGAAGCTTTCTTT
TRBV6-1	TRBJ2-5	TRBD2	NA	CASSEDLGREETQYF	TGTGCCAGCAGTGAAGATCTTGGGAGGGAAGAGACCCAGTACTTC
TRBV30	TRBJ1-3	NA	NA	CAWSPRLGRAHRNTIYF	TGTGCCTGGAGTCCTCGTTTAGGGAGGGCCCATAGAAACACCATATATTTT
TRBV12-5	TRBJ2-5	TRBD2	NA	CASGSGLAGETQYF	TGTGCTAGTGGTTCGGGACTAGCGGGGGAGACCCAGTACTTC
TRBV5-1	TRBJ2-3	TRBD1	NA	CASSAGQGRRADTQYF	TGCGCCAGCAGCGCAGGACAGGGGCGGAGGGCAGATACGCAGTATTTT
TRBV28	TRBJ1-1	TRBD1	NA	CASSPQGGSGAFF	TGTGCCAGCAGCCCCCAGGGGGGCAGCGGAGCTTTCTTT